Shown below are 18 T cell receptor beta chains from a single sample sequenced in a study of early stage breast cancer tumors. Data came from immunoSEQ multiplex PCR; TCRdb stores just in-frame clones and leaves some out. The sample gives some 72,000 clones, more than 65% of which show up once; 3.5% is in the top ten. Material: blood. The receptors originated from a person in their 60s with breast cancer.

Here the CDR3 DNA reads TGTGCCAGCAGCTTAGTGACAGGGAGCAATCAGCCCCAGCATTTT. Amino acids: CASSLVTGSNQPQHF. V and J are TRBV7-2 and TRBJ1-5, with 7 positions matching TRBD1. The CDR3 is 15 amino acids. Trimming took 1 base from V and 1 from J; bases not matched to a gene: 1. The germline V gene has CDR1 SGHTA and CDR2 FQGNSA.

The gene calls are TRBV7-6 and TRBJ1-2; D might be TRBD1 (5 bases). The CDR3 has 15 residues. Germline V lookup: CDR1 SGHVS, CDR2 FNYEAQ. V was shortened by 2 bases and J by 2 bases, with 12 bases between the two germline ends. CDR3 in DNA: TGTGCCAGCAGCTTAAGGGACGGGGGAAACTATGGCTACACCTTC. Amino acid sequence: CASSLRDGGNYGYTF. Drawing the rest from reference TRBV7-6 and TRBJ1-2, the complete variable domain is GAGVSQSPRYKVTKRGQDVALRCDPISGHVSLYWYRQALGQGPEFLTYFNYEAQQDKSGLPNDRFSAERPEGSISTLTIQRTEQRDSAMYRCASSLRDGGNYGYTFGSGTRLTVV.

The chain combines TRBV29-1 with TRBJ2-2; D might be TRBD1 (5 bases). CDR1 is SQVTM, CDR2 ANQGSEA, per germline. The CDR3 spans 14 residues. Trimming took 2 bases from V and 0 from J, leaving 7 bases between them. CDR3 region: CSVEYRSNTGELFF. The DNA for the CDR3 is TGCAGCGTTGAATACAGGTCGAACACCGGGGAGCTGTTTTTT.

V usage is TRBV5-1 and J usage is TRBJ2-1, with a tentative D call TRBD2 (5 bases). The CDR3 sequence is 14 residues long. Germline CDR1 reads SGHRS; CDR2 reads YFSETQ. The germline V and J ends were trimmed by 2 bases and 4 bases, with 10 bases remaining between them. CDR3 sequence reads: CASSFQDSYNEQFF. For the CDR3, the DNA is TGCGCCAGCAGCTTCCAGGACTCATACAATGAGCAGTTCTTC.

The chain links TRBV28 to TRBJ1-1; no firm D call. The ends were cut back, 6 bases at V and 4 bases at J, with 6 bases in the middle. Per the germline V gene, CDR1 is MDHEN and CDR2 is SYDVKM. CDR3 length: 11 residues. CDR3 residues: CASSKPTEAFF. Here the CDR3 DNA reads TGTGCCAGCAGCAAACCCACTGAAGCTTTCTTT.

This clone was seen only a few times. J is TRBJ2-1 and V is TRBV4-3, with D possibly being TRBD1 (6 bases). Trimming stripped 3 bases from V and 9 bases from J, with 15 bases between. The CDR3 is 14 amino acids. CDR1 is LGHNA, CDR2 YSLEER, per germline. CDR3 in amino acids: CASSQNTGLGEQFF. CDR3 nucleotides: TGCGCCAGCAGCCAGAACACAGGGTTGGGTGAGCAGTTCTTC.

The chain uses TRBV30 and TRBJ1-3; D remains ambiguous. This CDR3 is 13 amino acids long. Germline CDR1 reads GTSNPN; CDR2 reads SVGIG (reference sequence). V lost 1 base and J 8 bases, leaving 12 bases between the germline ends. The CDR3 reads CAWSAGLAYTIYF. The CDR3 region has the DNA TGTGCCTGGAGTGCCGGTCTCGCATACACCATATATTTT.

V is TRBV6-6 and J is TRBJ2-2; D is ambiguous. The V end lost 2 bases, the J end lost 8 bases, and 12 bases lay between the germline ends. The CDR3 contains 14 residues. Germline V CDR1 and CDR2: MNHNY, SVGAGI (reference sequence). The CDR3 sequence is CASSYRLGLGELFF. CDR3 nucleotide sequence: TGTGCCAGCAGTTACCGATTAGGGTTGGGGGAGCTGTTTTTT.

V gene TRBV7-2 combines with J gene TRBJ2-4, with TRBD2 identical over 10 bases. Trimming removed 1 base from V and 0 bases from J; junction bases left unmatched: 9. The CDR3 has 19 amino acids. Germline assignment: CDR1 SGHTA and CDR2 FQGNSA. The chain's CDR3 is CASSLGRTSGTIAKNIQYF. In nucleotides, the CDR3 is TGTGCCAGCAGCTTAGGGCGGACTAGCGGTACTATAGCCAAAAACATTCAGTACTTC.

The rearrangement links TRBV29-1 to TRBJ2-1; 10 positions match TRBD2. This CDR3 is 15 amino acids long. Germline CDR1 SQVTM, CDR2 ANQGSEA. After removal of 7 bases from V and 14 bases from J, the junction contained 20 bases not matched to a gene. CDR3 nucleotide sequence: TGCAGCGCCCAGGCGGGACTAGCGCAGACCCAAGGGGAGTTCTTC. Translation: CSAQAGLAQTQGEFF.

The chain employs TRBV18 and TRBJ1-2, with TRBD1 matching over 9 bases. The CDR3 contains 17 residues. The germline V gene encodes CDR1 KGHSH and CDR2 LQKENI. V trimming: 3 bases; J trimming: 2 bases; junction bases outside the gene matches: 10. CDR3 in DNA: TGTGCCAGCTCACCTAGCGGGACAGGGATGTTCAACTATGGCTACACCTTC. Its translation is CASSPSGTGMFNYGYTF.

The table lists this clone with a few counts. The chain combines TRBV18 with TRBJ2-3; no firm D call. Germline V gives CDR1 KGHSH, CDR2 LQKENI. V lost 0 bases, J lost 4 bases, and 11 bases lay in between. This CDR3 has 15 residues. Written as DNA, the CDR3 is TGTGCCAGCTCACCACCGATGGGTAGCCCAGATACGCAGTATTTT. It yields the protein CASSPPMGSPDTQYF.

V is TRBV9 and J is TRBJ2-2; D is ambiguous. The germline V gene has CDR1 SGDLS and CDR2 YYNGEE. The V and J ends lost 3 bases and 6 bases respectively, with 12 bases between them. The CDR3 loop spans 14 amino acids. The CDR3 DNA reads TGTGCCAGCAGCGCCGGGCTATCGGCCGGGGAGCTGTTTTTT. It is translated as CASSAGLSAGELFF. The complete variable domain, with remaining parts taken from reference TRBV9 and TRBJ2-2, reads DSGVTQTPKHLITATGQRVTLRCSPRSGDLSVYWYQQSLDQGLQFLIQYYNGEERAKGNILERFSAQQFPDLHSELNLSSLELGDSALYFCASSAGLSAGELFFGEGSRLTVL.

Here the CDR3 DNA reads TGTGCCAGCAGTGACCTACTGAGCTCTGGAAACACCATATATTTT. Translating it yields CASSDLLSSGNTIYF. The chain uses TRBV2 and TRBJ1-3; D is ambiguous. The CDR3 has 15 amino acids. Per germline, CDR1 SNHLY and CDR2 FYNNEI. With 3 bases removed from V and 0 bases from J, the gap between germline ends came to 9 bases.

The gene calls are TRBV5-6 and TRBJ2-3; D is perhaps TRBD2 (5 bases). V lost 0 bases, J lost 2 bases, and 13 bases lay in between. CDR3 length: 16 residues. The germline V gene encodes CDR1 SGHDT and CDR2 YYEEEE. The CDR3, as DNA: TGTGCCAGCAGCTTGGAAACGGGGATCTCCACAGATACGCAGTATTTT. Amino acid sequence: CASSLETGISTDTQYF.

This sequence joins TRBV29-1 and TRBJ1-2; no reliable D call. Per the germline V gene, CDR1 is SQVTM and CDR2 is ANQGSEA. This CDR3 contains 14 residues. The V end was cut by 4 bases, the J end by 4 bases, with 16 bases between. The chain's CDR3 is CSVASPGSVYGYTF. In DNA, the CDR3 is TGCAGCGTTGCGTCCCCGGGGTCAGTCTATGGCTACACCTTC.

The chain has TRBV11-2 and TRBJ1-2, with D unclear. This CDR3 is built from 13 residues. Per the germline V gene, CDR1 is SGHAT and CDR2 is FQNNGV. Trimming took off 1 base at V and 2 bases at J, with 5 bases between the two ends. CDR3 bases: TGTGCCAGCAGCTTAGGACGGAACTATGGCTACACCTTC. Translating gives CASSLGRNYGYTF.

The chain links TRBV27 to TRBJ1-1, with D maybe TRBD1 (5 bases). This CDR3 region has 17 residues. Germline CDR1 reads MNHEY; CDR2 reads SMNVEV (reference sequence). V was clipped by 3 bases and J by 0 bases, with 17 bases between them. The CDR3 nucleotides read TGTGCCAGCAGTTTCAGAAATGGGGACGGGGTGAACACTGAAGCTTTCTTT. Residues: CASSFRNGDGVNTEAFF.